This is a list of T cell receptor beta chains from one sample in a study of T-cell memory formation after mild COVID-19. Each CDR3 protein is one row after TCRdb ran MiXCR on the 5' RACE reads. The sample holds a few hundred thousand distinct CDR3 sequences; roughly 15% are singletons and the top ten take more than 20%. The sequencing sample was made of PBMCs or a T cell subset sorted from them (not recorded which). These receptors came from a man in his late teens or twenties who had mild COVID-19 (a few samples of this study predate the infection). Cell type and time point are not known. CDR3s include the opening cysteine and the closing phenylalanine or tryptophan. Fields, in order: CDR3 protein, CDR3 DNA, V gene, J gene, D gene, clone size. D genes are given only for firm matches. Clone size is stated in some rows and not others, as once, few, many or a class when expanded.

CDR3aa: CASSRTGGAYNEQFF
CDR3nt: TGCGCCAGCAGCCGTACAGGGGGCGCCTACAATGAGCAGTTCTTC
v_gene: TRBV4-1
j_gene: TRBJ2-1
d_gene: TRBD1
abundance: few

CDR3aa: CSAREQNYNEQFF
CDR3nt: TGCAGTGCTAGAGAACAGAATTACAATGAGCAGTTCTTC
v_gene: TRBV20-1
j_gene: TRBJ2-1
d_gene: .
abundance: .

CDR3aa: CSAKRVDSYNEQFF
CDR3nt: TGCAGTGCGAAGCGGGTGGACTCCTACAATGAGCAGTTCTTC
v_gene: TRBV20-1
j_gene: TRBJ2-1
d_gene: .
abundance: many

CDR3aa: CASGWGSNTGELFF
CDR3nt: TGTGCCAGCGGGTGGGGATCGAACACCGGGGAGCTGTTTTTT
v_gene: TRBV6-5
j_gene: TRBJ2-2
d_gene: .
abundance: few

CDR3aa: CASSFRQGSQPQHF
CDR3nt: TGTGCCAGCAGTTTTCGGCAGGGAAGTCAGCCCCAGCATTTT
v_gene: TRBV12-3/TRBV12-4
j_gene: TRBJ1-5
d_gene: .
abundance: few

CDR3aa: CSARVGGTTFRDTQYF
CDR3nt: TGCAGTGCTAGAGTCGGGGGGACCACCTTCCGGGATACGCAGTATTTT
v_gene: TRBV20-1
j_gene: TRBJ2-3
d_gene: TRBD2
abundance: few

CDR3aa: CASTYGQGAIYEQYF
CDR3nt: TGTGCCAGCACCTACGGACAGGGGGCGATTTACGAGCAGTACTTC
v_gene: TRBV6-5
j_gene: TRBJ2-7
d_gene: TRBD1
abundance: .

CDR3aa: CSATLSSRGTEAFF
CDR3nt: TGCAGTGCTACTCTGTCTTCTCGGGGCACTGAAGCTTTCTTT
v_gene: TRBV20-1
j_gene: TRBJ1-1
d_gene: .
abundance: .

CDR3aa: CSVGGTADYNEQFF
CDR3nt: TGCAGCGTAGGGGGGACGGCGGACTACAATGAGCAGTTCTTC
v_gene: TRBV29-1
j_gene: TRBJ2-1
d_gene: .
abundance: many

CDR3aa: CAISESVAGGANTGELFF
CDR3nt: TGTGCCATCAGTGAGTCCGTAGCAGGGGGCGCGAACACCGGGGAGCTGTTTTTT
v_gene: TRBV10-3
j_gene: TRBJ2-2
d_gene: TRBD1
abundance: .

CDR3aa: CASSYAGPTGELFF
CDR3nt: TGTGCCAGCAGTTACGCCGGCCCTACCGGGGAGCTGTTTTTT
v_gene: TRBV6-2/TRBV6-3
j_gene: TRBJ2-2
d_gene: .
abundance: few

CDR3aa: CASADRNSPLHF
CDR3nt: TGTGCCAGCGCGGACAGGAATTCACCCCTCCACTTT
v_gene: TRBV27
j_gene: TRBJ1-6
d_gene: TRBD1
abundance: .

CDR3aa: CASSLADRVFEQFF
CDR3nt: TGTGCCAGCAGTTTAGCGGACAGGGTCTTCGAGCAGTTCTTC
v_gene: TRBV27
j_gene: TRBJ2-1
d_gene: TRBD1
abundance: .

CDR3aa: CSARDFTSSYTDTQYF
CDR3nt: TGCAGTGCTAGAGATTTTACTAGTAGCTACACAGATACGCAGTATTTT
v_gene: TRBV20-1
j_gene: TRBJ2-3
d_gene: .
abundance: many

CDR3aa: CATSDRGTVSSYEQYF
CDR3nt: TGTGCCACTTCGGACAGGGGGACGGTTAGCTCCTACGAGCAGTACTTC
v_gene: TRBV7-8
j_gene: TRBJ2-7
d_gene: TRBD1
abundance: .

CDR3aa: CASSPTSGGAGGELFF
CDR3nt: TGTGCCAGCAGCCCGACTAGCGGGGGGGCTGGCGGGGAGCTGTTTTTT
v_gene: TRBV7-6
j_gene: TRBJ2-2
d_gene: TRBD2
abundance: many

CDR3aa: CASSSSEGDTEAFF
CDR3nt: TGTGCCAGCTCCTCCTCCGAGGGGGACACTGAAGCTTTCTTT
v_gene: TRBV18
j_gene: TRBJ1-1
d_gene: .
abundance: few

CDR3aa: CASSLAHGEQGETQYF
CDR3nt: TGCGCCAGCAGCTTGGCCCATGGCGAACAGGGAGAGACCCAGTACTTC
v_gene: TRBV5-1
j_gene: TRBJ2-5
d_gene: .
abundance: few

CDR3aa: CASSDKDRGMSNQPQHF
CDR3nt: TGTGCCAGCAGTGATAAAGACAGGGGGATGAGCAATCAGCCCCAGCATTTT
v_gene: TRBV6-4
j_gene: TRBJ1-5
d_gene: TRBD1
abundance: .

CDR3aa: CASSRGWETQYF
CDR3nt: TGTGCCAGCAGCCGAGGGTGGGAGACCCAGTACTTC
v_gene: TRBV12-3/TRBV12-4
j_gene: TRBJ2-5
d_gene: .
abundance: many

CDR3aa: CASSLAGGPETQYF
CDR3nt: TGTGCCAGCAGTTTAGCGGGGGGGCCGGAGACCCAGTACTTC
v_gene: TRBV7-6
j_gene: TRBJ2-5
d_gene: TRBD2
abundance: many

CDR3aa: CASSLTGQGYEQYF
CDR3nt: TGTGCCAGCAGTCTAACGGGACAGGGCTACGAGCAGTACTTC
v_gene: TRBV27
j_gene: TRBJ2-7
d_gene: TRBD1
abundance: .

CDR3aa: CASSYRRGQDKYMNTEAFF
CDR3nt: TGTGCCAGCAGTTACCGTAGGGGACAGGACAAATACATGAACACTGAAGCTTTCTTT
v_gene: TRBV6-5
j_gene: TRBJ1-1
d_gene: TRBD1
abundance: few

CDR3aa: CAISSGGNVGTEAFF
CDR3nt: TGTGCCATCAGCTCAGGGGGAAATGTAGGGACTGAAGCTTTCTTT
v_gene: TRBV10-3
j_gene: TRBJ1-1
d_gene: TRBD1
abundance: .

CDR3aa: CASSLEGRETQYF
CDR3nt: TGTGCCAGCAGCTTGGAGGGGCGAGAGACCCAGTACTTC
v_gene: TRBV7-9
j_gene: TRBJ2-5
d_gene: .
abundance: many

CDR3aa: CASSPPREYNEQFF
CDR3nt: TGTGCCAGCAGCCCGCCCCGCGAGTACAATGAGCAGTTCTTC
v_gene: TRBV7-6
j_gene: TRBJ2-1
d_gene: .
abundance: many

CDR3aa: CASSPPGAPSTDTQYF
CDR3nt: TGTGCCAGCAGCCCCCCGGGGGCGCCTAGCACAGATACGCAGTATTTT
v_gene: TRBV6-5
j_gene: TRBJ2-3
d_gene: .
abundance: many

CDR3aa: CSARDAYEQYF
CDR3nt: TGCAGTGCTAGAGACGCCTACGAGCAGTACTTC
v_gene: TRBV20-1
j_gene: TRBJ2-7
d_gene: .
abundance: .

CDR3aa: CASSLTGGENTIYF
CDR3nt: TGCGCCAGCAGCTTAACAGGGGGCGAAAACACCATATATTTT
v_gene: TRBV5-1
j_gene: TRBJ1-3
d_gene: TRBD1
abundance: few

CDR3aa: CASSWDREVYGYTF
CDR3nt: TGCGCCAGCAGCTGGGACAGGGAAGTCTATGGCTACACCTTC
v_gene: TRBV5-1
j_gene: TRBJ1-2
d_gene: TRBD1
abundance: few

CDR3aa: CASSWGGSEAFF
CDR3nt: TGTGCCAGCAGTTGGGGGGGTTCTGAAGCTTTCTTT
v_gene: TRBV12-3/TRBV12-4
j_gene: TRBJ1-1
d_gene: .
abundance: .

CDR3aa: CSVGRMNTEAFF
CDR3nt: TGCAGCGTTGGACGGATGAACACTGAAGCTTTCTTT
v_gene: TRBV29-1
j_gene: TRBJ1-1
d_gene: .
abundance: many

CDR3aa: CASSPPPGYTF
CDR3nt: TGTGCCAGCAGCCCTCCCCCTGGCTACACCTTC
v_gene: TRBV6-5
j_gene: TRBJ1-2
d_gene: .
abundance: .

CDR3aa: CASSLDSSSGANVLTF
CDR3nt: TGCGCCAGCAGCTTGGACAGTTCTTCTGGGGCCAACGTCCTGACTTTC
v_gene: TRBV5-1
j_gene: TRBJ2-6
d_gene: .
abundance: .

CDR3aa: CSARGGAGITDTQYF
CDR3nt: TGCAGTGCTAGAGGCGGAGCGGGGATAACAGATACGCAGTATTTT
v_gene: TRBV20-1
j_gene: TRBJ2-3
d_gene: TRBD2
abundance: .

CDR3aa: CASSYRLAGGTGELFF
CDR3nt: TGTGCCAGCAGTTACAGGCTAGCGGGGGGGACCGGGGAGCTGTTTTTT
v_gene: TRBV6-6
j_gene: TRBJ2-2
d_gene: TRBD2
abundance: few

CDR3aa: CASSLLEQYF
CDR3nt: TGTGCCAGCAGCTTGCTCGAGCAGTACTTC
v_gene: TRBV5-8
j_gene: TRBJ2-7
d_gene: .
abundance: few

CDR3aa: CASSLVVSGGLNTGELFF
CDR3nt: TGCGCCAGCAGCCTTGTGGTTAGCGGGGGCTTGAACACCGGGGAGCTGTTTTTT
v_gene: TRBV5-1
j_gene: TRBJ2-2
d_gene: TRBD2
abundance: few

CDR3aa: CASSYSQNTEAFF
CDR3nt: TGTGCCAGCAGTTACTCGCAGAACACTGAAGCTTTCTTT
v_gene: TRBV6-5
j_gene: TRBJ1-1
d_gene: .
abundance: many

CDR3aa: CSASVGWAGELFF
CDR3nt: TGCAGTGCTAGCGTGGGATGGGCCGGGGAGCTGTTTTTT
v_gene: TRBV20-1
j_gene: TRBJ2-2
d_gene: .
abundance: .

CDR3aa: CASSFSGAADTQYF
CDR3nt: TGTGCCAGCAGTTTCTCGGGGGCAGCAGATACGCAGTATTTT
v_gene: TRBV12-3/TRBV12-4
j_gene: TRBJ2-3
d_gene: .
abundance: .

CDR3aa: CSAPLAGGQGGYGYTF
CDR3nt: TGCAGTGCTCCCCTGGCGGGGGGCCAGGGTGGCTATGGCTACACCTTC
v_gene: TRBV20-1
j_gene: TRBJ1-2
d_gene: .
abundance: .

CDR3aa: CASSQGHRVGATNEKLFF
CDR3nt: TGCGCCAGCAGCCAAGGCCACAGGGTGGGAGCAACTAATGAAAAACTGTTTTTT
v_gene: TRBV4-3
j_gene: TRBJ1-4
d_gene: .
abundance: .

CDR3aa: CASSYQGPDYGYTF
CDR3nt: TGTGCCAGCAGTTATCAGGGGCCAGACTATGGCTACACCTTC
v_gene: TRBV6-2/TRBV6-3
j_gene: TRBJ1-2
d_gene: .
abundance: .

CDR3aa: CSAPAGGGYTDTQYF
CDR3nt: TGCAGTGCCCCAGCGGGCGGGGGATACACAGATACGCAGTATTTT
v_gene: TRBV20-1
j_gene: TRBJ2-3
d_gene: TRBD2
abundance: few

CDR3aa: CASSPYRLNSPLHF
CDR3nt: TGTGCCAGCAGTCCCTACCGGTTAAATTCACCCCTCCACTTT
v_gene: TRBV28
j_gene: TRBJ1-6
d_gene: .
abundance: few

CDR3aa: CASSLYRESGANVLTF
CDR3nt: TGTGCCAGCAGCCTGTACAGGGAGTCAGGGGCCAACGTCCTGACTTTC
v_gene: TRBV7-9
j_gene: TRBJ2-6
d_gene: .
abundance: .

CDR3aa: CASYREAYGYTF
CDR3nt: TGTGCCAGCTACAGGGAGGCCTATGGCTACACCTTC
v_gene: TRBV9
j_gene: TRBJ1-2
d_gene: .
abundance: few

CDR3aa: CATGPRWSETQYF
CDR3nt: TGTGCCACCGGGCCCAGGTGGTCAGAGACCCAGTACTTC
v_gene: TRBV11-2
j_gene: TRBJ2-5
d_gene: .
abundance: .

CDR3aa: CSAKDNPNTEAFF
CDR3nt: TGCAGTGCGAAAGACAACCCGAACACTGAAGCTTTCTTT
v_gene: TRBV20-1
j_gene: TRBJ1-1
d_gene: .
abundance: few

CDR3aa: CASSLPWGETQYF
CDR3nt: TGTGCCAGCAGTTTACCCTGGGGAGAGACCCAGTACTTC
v_gene: TRBV28
j_gene: TRBJ2-5
d_gene: .
abundance: few